Presented here are 13 T cell receptor beta chains from one specimen sequenced in a study of graft-versus-host responses after intestinal transplantation. Their recognized antigens are unknown. Here immunoSEQ multiplex PCR was the method, and the copy in TCRdb shows in-frame clones only, minus some. The repertoire holds over 80,000 clones, with 90% to 95% as singletons. The sample was unstimulated CD4+ T cells sorted from spleen or lymph node cells, taken before transplant. The source of these receptors is a human donor who was the organ donor for an intestinal transplant.

The chain recombines TRBV11-3 with TRBJ2-1, with a possible D match to TRBD2 (5 bases). This CDR3 region has 13 residues. Trimming took 5 bases from V and 9 from J, leaving 14 bases between them. In germline, CDR1 is SGHNT, CDR2 YENEEA. The CDR3 DNA reads as TGTGCCAGCAGCCAAGAGGCAGGAGGTGAGCAGTTCTTC. This encodes CASSQEAGGEQFF.

This rearrangement joins TRBV7-3 to TRBJ1-6; D is uncertain. The ends were cut back, 0 bases at V and 9 bases at J, with 9 bases in the middle. The CDR3 has 14 residues. Per the germline V gene, CDR1 is SGHTA and CDR2 is FQGTGA. CDR3 sequence: CASSLTGSGSPLHF. The CDR3 DNA sequence: TGTGCCAGCAGCTTAACAGGGAGTGGTTCACCCCTCCACTTT.

This CDR3 is CASSSRLGHEQFF. CDR3 in DNA: TGTGCCAGCAGCTCTCGACTAGGCCATGAGCAGTTCTTC. The chain recombines TRBV7-2 with TRBJ2-1; D is possibly TRBD2 (6 bases). Per germline, CDR1 SGHTA and CDR2 FQGNSA. V was trimmed by 4 bases and J by 8 bases, leaving 12 bases between them. The CDR3 loop spans 13 amino acids.

This chain joins TRBV11-3 and TRBJ2-1; 12 nucleotides line up with TRBD2. Germline CDR1 reads SGHNT; CDR2 reads YENEEA. The ends lost 5 bases at V and 7 bases at J; junction bases unmatched: 6. The CDR3 totals 15 residues. The CDR3 sequence: CASSRTSGGSNEQFF. The CDR3 DNA reads TGTGCCAGCAGCCGTACTAGCGGGGGGAGTAATGAGCAGTTCTTC.

The chain combines TRBV5-6 with TRBJ2-2, with TRBD1 matching over 7 bases. This CDR3 contains 16 residues. Trimming cost V 4 bases and J 1 base; bases outside gene matches: 7. CDR1 is SGHDT, CDR2 YYEEEE, per germline. CDR3 sequence reads: CASSTPGQMNTGELFF. The CDR3, as DNA: TGTGCCAGCAGCACACCGGGACAGATGAACACCGGGGAGCTGTTTTTT.

A few counts support this clone. The chain's CDR3 is CASSLGRGEKLFF. Here the CDR3 DNA reads TGTGCCAGCAGCTTGGGGAGAGGGGAAAAACTGTTTTTT. The gene calls are TRBV5-4 and TRBJ1-4; D remains ambiguous. V lost 0 bases and J 8 bases, leaving 8 bases between the germline ends. The germline gives CDR1 SGHNT, CDR2 YYREEE (reference sequence). The CDR3 totals 13 residues.

The V call is TRBV25-1, the J call TRBJ1-2; perhaps TRBD1 as D (5 bases). V was shortened by 3 bases and J by 10 bases, with 12 bases between the two germline ends. Germline V gene lookup returns CDR1 MGHDK and CDR2 SYGVNS. The CDR3 has 12 amino acids. The CDR3, as DNA: TGTGCCAGCAGTGACACAGGACACTTCTACACCTTC. Translation: CASSDTGHFYTF.

The J gene is TRBJ1-4, the V gene TRBV28; D not certain. The CDR3 totals 11 residues. Looked up from germline, CDR1 is MDHEN and CDR2 is SYDVKM. Trimming removed 3 bases at V and 8 bases at J, with 4 bases between. DNA for the CDR3: TGTGCCAGCAGTTTCGCGGAAAAACTGTTTTTT. It specifies CASSFAEKLFF.

The chain has TRBV10-2 and TRBJ1-2, with TRBD1 identical over 9 bases. V lost 8 bases and J lost 0; bases outside the gene matches: 1. The CDR3 length is 13 residues. Germline V gene data show CDR1 as WSHSY and CDR2 as SAAADI. The CDR3 DNA reads as TGCGCCAGCGGGGACAGGGCTAACTATGGCTACACCTTC. Translation gives CASGDRANYGYTF.

The gene calls are TRBV25-1 and TRBJ1-2; no firm D call. The length of the CDR3 is 12 residues. V dropped 3 bases and J dropped 4 bases, with 6 bases sitting between them. Germline CDR1 reads MGHDK; CDR2 reads SYGVNS. The CDR3 loop reads CASSEAFYGYTF. The CDR3 nucleotides read TGTGCCAGCAGTGAGGCTTTCTATGGCTACACCTTC.

The rearrangement joins TRBV5-4 to TRBJ2-5; D might be TRBD2 (6 bases). V was cut by 5 bases and J by 1 base, with 9 bases left in between. This CDR3 has 13 amino acids. Per germline, CDR1 SGHNT and CDR2 YYREEE (reference sequence). The CDR3 nucleotides read TGTGCCAGCAGGACTAGGGCCCAAGAGACCCAGTACTTC. As protein: CASRTRAQETQYF.

The gene calls are TRBV7-2 and TRBJ2-3; TRBD2 matches 9 bases. The length of the CDR3 is 16 residues. The germline CDR1 and CDR2 sequences are SGHTA and FQGNSA. The V gene end was trimmed by 2 bases and the J gene end by 5 bases; junction bases not matched to a gene: 8. The CDR3 DNA reads as TGTGCCAGCAGCTTATACCGCGGGGGGGCCGTAGATACGCAGTATTTT. This sequence encodes CASSLYRGGAVDTQYF.

This clone was seen a few times. The chain carries TRBV7-3 and TRBJ1-3; D remains ambiguous. The CDR3 is made up of 13 amino acids. Germline CDR1 reads SGHTA; CDR2 reads FQGTGA. Deletions cut 5 bases from V and 0 bases from J, with 5 bases between. CDR3 in DNA: TGTGCCAGCAGCCCGAGCTCTGGAAACACCATATATTTT. Its protein product is CASSPSSGNTIYF.